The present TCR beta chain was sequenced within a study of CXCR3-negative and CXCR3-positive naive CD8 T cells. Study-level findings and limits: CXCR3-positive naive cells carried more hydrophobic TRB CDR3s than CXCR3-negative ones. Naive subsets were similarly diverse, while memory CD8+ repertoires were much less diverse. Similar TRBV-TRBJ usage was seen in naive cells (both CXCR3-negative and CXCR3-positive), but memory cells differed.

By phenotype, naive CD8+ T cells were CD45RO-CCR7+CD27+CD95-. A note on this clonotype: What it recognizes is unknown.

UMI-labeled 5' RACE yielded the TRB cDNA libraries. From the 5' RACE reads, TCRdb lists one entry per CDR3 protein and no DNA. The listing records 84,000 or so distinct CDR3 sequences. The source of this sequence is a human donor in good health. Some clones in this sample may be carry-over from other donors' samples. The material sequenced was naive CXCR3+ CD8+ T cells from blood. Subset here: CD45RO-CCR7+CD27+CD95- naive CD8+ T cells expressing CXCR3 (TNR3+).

Here the CDR3 reads CRVERDGSDPAGELFF. The genes are TRBV29-1 and TRBJ2-2; TCRdb names TRBD1, which stays unverified in the absence of DNA. CDR1 is SQVTM and CDR2 is ANQGSEA in the germline V gene. The CDR3 sequence is 16 residues long.